One sample yielded the 29 T cell receptor beta chains listed below, sequenced in a study of CD8 T cells in Susac syndrome. Reverse transcription of roughly 0.45 to 1 ug RNA used random hexamers. TCRdb re-analysed the immunoSEQ multiplex PCR reads in MiXCR, keeping a single row per CDR3 protein. The sample has around 200,000 distinct CDR3 sequences; 95% are singletons. The specimen was CD4+ T cells from PBMCs. The receptors derive from a human donor with multiple sclerosis.

The rearrangement joins TRBV9 to TRBJ1-1; D is unclear. With 0 bases removed from V and 0 bases from J, the gap between germline ends came to 15 bases. Germline lookup yields CDR1 SGDLS and CDR2 YYNGEE. The CDR3 spans 17 residues. The CDR3 region is CASSVGAEHPVNTEAFF. The CDR3 coding sequence is TGTGCCAGCAGCGTAGGGGCGGAACACCCAGTGAACACTGAAGCTTTCTTT.

J is TRBJ1-5 and V is TRBV20-1; 8 positions match TRBD1. The CDR3 runs to 16 residues. V lost 0 bases to trimming and J lost 5 bases; unmatched junction nucleotides: 9. Germline CDR1 reads DFQATT; CDR2 reads SNEGSKA (reference sequence). The CDR3 loop is CSARDQVRGLDQPQHF. The CDR3 DNA sequence: TGCAGTGCTAGAGATCAGGTCAGGGGGCTGGATCAGCCCCAGCATTTT.

The V call is TRBV2, the J call TRBJ2-2; D tentatively reads TRBD1 or TRBD2 (5 bases each). The CDR3 totals 12 residues. The V and J ends lost 6 bases and 7 bases respectively, with 9 bases between them. The V gene's germline CDR1 is SNHLY and CDR2 FYNNEI. CDR3 amino acids: CASRKGSGELFF. As DNA, the CDR3 is TGTGCCAGCAGGAAGGGGAGCGGGGAGCTGTTTTTT. Combining the CDR3 with reference TRBV2 and TRBJ2-2 gives the whole variable domain EPEVTQTPSHQVTQMGQEVILRCVPISNHLYFYWYRQILGQKVEFLVSFYNNEISEKSEIFDDQFSVERPDGSNFTLKIRSTKLEDSAMYFCASRKGSGELFFGEGSRLTVL.

The chain joins TRBV11-2 to TRBJ2-2; D unresolved. The germline V gene encodes CDR1 SGHAT and CDR2 FQNNGV. CDR3 size: 12 residues. The V end was cut by 2 bases, the J end by 3 bases, with 1 base between. The CDR3 loop reads CASSLHTGELFF. CDR3 DNA sequence: TGTGCCAGCAGCTTACACACCGGGGAGCTGTTTTTT.

The gene calls are TRBV20-1 and TRBJ2-7; 13 nucleotides agree with TRBD2. Germline V gives CDR1 DFQATT, CDR2 SNEGSKA (reference sequence). The CDR3 runs 14 residues. V lost 4 bases, J lost 6 bases, and 6 bases stayed unmatched. The CDR3 DNA sequence: TGCAGTGCTACACTAGCGGGGGGGCCTCGCGAGCAGTACTTC. It specifies CSATLAGGPREQYF.

In its sample, this clonotype was seen a few times. V and J are TRBV19 and TRBJ2-1; TRBD1 matches 8 bases. J gave up 10 bases and V 5 bases, and 7 bases lay outside the gene matches. This CDR3 has 13 amino acids. From germline, CDR1 is LNHDA and CDR2 SQIVND (reference sequence). The CDR3 is CASSAQGAGEQFF. As DNA, the CDR3 is TGTGCCAGTAGTGCCCAGGGGGCCGGGGAGCAGTTCTTC.

The genes are TRBV30 and TRBJ1-2; D uncertain. Trimming removed 1 base from V and 4 bases from J, with 16 bases in between. Germline V gene sequence: CDR1 GTSNPN, CDR2 SVGIG (reference sequence). This CDR3 is built from 15 residues. The CDR3 loop reads CAWSGERDRAYGYTF. The CDR3 nucleotides read TGTGCCTGGAGTGGGGAGCGGGATAGGGCCTATGGCTACACCTTC.

The chain carries TRBV20-1 and TRBJ1-5; D gene ambiguous. This CDR3 is 14 amino acids long. The germline V and J ends were trimmed by 0 bases and 7 bases, with 13 bases remaining between them. Germline V gene lookup returns CDR1 DFQATT and CDR2 SNEGSKA (reference sequence). The CDR3 loop is CSAREGTDPQPQHF. In nucleotides, the CDR3 is TGCAGTGCTAGAGAGGGCACCGACCCCCAGCCCCAGCATTTT.

The chain uses TRBV15 and TRBJ2-7; 8 positions agree with TRBD1. The CDR3 runs to 14 residues. With V trimmed by 3 bases and J by 2 bases, 3 bases remained unmatched. The germline gives CDR1 LNHNV, CDR2 YYDKDF (reference sequence). As DNA, the CDR3 is TGTGCCACCAGCAGCGACAGGGGAGCCTACGAGCAGTACTTC. Residues: CATSSDRGAYEQYF.

The rearrangement uses TRBV27 and TRBJ2-7; D remains ambiguous. Trimming shortened V by 4 bases and J by 3 bases, and 16 bases separated the two germline ends. CDR1 is MNHEY, CDR2 SMNVEV, per germline (reference sequence). The CDR3 consists of 15 residues. The CDR3 DNA follows: TGTGCCAGCAGTTGGTTGGTTGGGTCCCTCTACGAGCAGTACTTC. It specifies CASSWLVGSLYEQYF.

The sample holds one count of this clonotype. The chain joins TRBV7-2 to TRBJ2-3; D uncertain. V was clipped by 5 bases and J by 7 bases, with 13 bases between them. The germline V gene encodes CDR1 SGHTA and CDR2 FQGNSA. This CDR3 has 13 residues. The CDR3 reads CASSPDLPNTQYF. In DNA, the CDR3 is TGTGCCAGCAGCCCAGATCTTCCTAATACGCAGTATTTT.

CDR3 region: CSARDLTPNQPQHF. CDR3 DNA: TGCAGTGCTAGAGATCTTACCCCGAATCAGCCCCAGCATTTT. The gene calls are TRBV20-1 and TRBJ1-5; D is undetermined. CDR3 length: 14 residues. The germline V gene has CDR1 DFQATT and CDR2 SNEGSKA (reference sequence). V was trimmed by 0 bases and J by 4 bases, leaving 10 bases between them.

The chain couples TRBV27 to TRBJ1-6, with D possibly matching TRBD1 (5 bases). There are 12 residues in the CDR3. CDR1 is MNHEY, CDR2 SMNVEV, per germline (reference sequence). With 9 bases removed from V and 10 bases from J, the gap between germline ends came to 13 bases. CDR3 region: CASKQEASPLHF. The CDR3 coding sequence is TGTGCCAGTAAACAGGAGGCGTCACCCCTCCACTTT.

This sequence joins TRBV20-1 and TRBJ2-1, with 7 nucleotides matching TRBD2. Germline V gene sequence: CDR1 DFQATT, CDR2 SNEGSKA (reference sequence). J gave up 6 bases and V 6 bases, and 11 bases lay outside the gene matches. The CDR3 is made up of 14 amino acids. This CDR3 reads CSAAASGRPNEQFF. In nucleotides, the CDR3 is TGCAGTGCGGCGGCTAGCGGCAGACCCAATGAGCAGTTCTTC.

The chain combines TRBV18 with TRBJ2-5, with a weak D call TRBD2 (6 bases). The germline gives CDR1 KGHSH, CDR2 LQKENI. Trimming stripped 1 base from V and 3 bases from J, with 12 bases between. The CDR3 spans 15 residues. The CDR3 sequence: CASSPLPRREETQYF. The CDR3 DNA is TGTGCCAGCTCACCACTCCCCCGGAGGGAAGAGACCCAGTACTTC.

The gene calls are TRBV9 and TRBJ2-5; tentatively, D is TRBD1 or TRBD2 (7 bases each). CDR1 and CDR2 (germline): SGDLS, YYNGEE. This CDR3 has 15 residues. Between the trimmed V and J ends, which lost 0 bases and 5 bases, there was a span of 14 bases. The CDR3 bases are TGTGCCAGCAGCGTAGCAACAGGGGAGGGGGAGACCCAGTACTTC. Its protein is CASSVATGEGETQYF.

This clonotype was seen once. The rearrangement uses TRBV9 and TRBJ1-2; 9 bases match TRBD1. The CDR3 has 16 residues. V shed 3 bases and J 3 bases; nucleotides not matched to a gene: 9. Per germline, CDR1 SGDLS and CDR2 YYNGEE. The CDR3 nucleotides are TGTGCCAGCAGCGCCGATTGGGACAGGGCTTACTATGGCTACACCTTC. The encoded protein is CASSADWDRAYYGYTF.

This chain connects TRBV30 to TRBJ2-4; no firm D call. Trimming took off 0 bases at V and 0 bases at J, with 12 bases between the two ends. There are 16 residues in the CDR3. The germline CDR1 and CDR2 sequences are GTSNPN and SVGIG (reference sequence). CDR3 sequence reads: CAWSVRGILAKNIQYF. The CDR3 DNA sequence: TGTGCCTGGAGTGTACGTGGGATTCTAGCCAAAAACATTCAGTACTTC.

This chain connects TRBV5-1 to TRBJ1-1; D is undetermined. Trimming removed 0 bases from V and 11 bases from J, with 14 bases in between. The V gene's germline CDR1 is SGHRS and CDR2 YFSETQ. This CDR3 contains 13 residues. This chain's CDR3 is CASSLEPDSGAFF. The DNA for the CDR3 is TGCGCCAGCAGCTTGGAACCCGATTCGGGGGCTTTCTTT. The complete variable domain, with remaining parts taken from reference TRBV5-1 and TRBJ1-1, reads KAGVTQTPRYLIKTRGQQVTLSCSPISGHRSVSWYQQTPGQGLQFLFEYFSETQRNKGNFPGRFSGRQFSNSRSEMNVSTLELGDSALYLCASSLEPDSGAFFGQGTRLTVV.

The V and J genes are TRBV3-1 and TRBJ2-7, with unresolved D. The CDR3 contains 12 residues. Germline loops: CDR1 LGHDT, CDR2 YNNKEL (reference sequence). V dropped 5 bases and J dropped 5 bases, with 10 bases sitting between them. In DNA, the CDR3 is TGTGCCAGCAGCGTCCTTGGGGACGAGCAGTACTTC. It translates to CASSVLGDEQYF.

This chain joins TRBV24-1 and TRBJ2-5, with D tentatively TRBD2 (6 bases). Germline assignment: CDR1 KGHDR and CDR2 SFDVKD. V shed 7 bases and J shed 5 bases, with 13 bases lying between them. The CDR3 loop spans 13 amino acids. CDR3 residues: CATRRGNSETQYF. The CDR3 DNA sequence: TGTGCCACCAGACGGGGGAACAGCGAGACCCAGTACTTC.

This sequence joins TRBV4-1 and TRBJ2-3; the match to TRBD2 covers 9 bases. Germline CDR1 MGHRA, CDR2 YSYEKL. This CDR3 has 17 amino acids. V shed 0 bases, J shed 4 bases, and the junction held 8 bases outside the gene matches. CDR3 in DNA: TGCGCCAGCAGCCAAGATAGAGGCGGGGGGGCCCCAGATACGCAGTATTTT. Protein: CASSQDRGGGAPDTQYF.

The chain is built from TRBV6-5 and TRBJ2-7; TRBD1 matches at 9 bases. V lost 3 bases to trimming and J lost 0 bases; unmatched junction nucleotides: 6. This CDR3 is built from 16 residues. Looked up from germline, CDR1 is MNHEY and CDR2 is SVGAGI. CDR3 amino acids: CASSYSRTGDSYEQYF. The CDR3 DNA follows: TGTGCCAGCAGTTATTCTCGGACAGGGGACTCCTACGAGCAGTACTTC.

CDR3 DNA: TGCGCCAGCAGCTCGGGAAGCGGGGGGAGAACAGATACGCAGTATTTT. It yields the protein CASSSGSGGRTDTQYF. The V gene is TRBV5-1, the J gene TRBJ2-3; 9 bases fit TRBD2. The CDR3 is 16 amino acids. CDR1 and CDR2 (germline): SGHRS, YFSETQ. The trim removed 3 bases at V and 3 bases at J, leaving 8 bases unmatched. Full variable domain (remainder filled in from reference TRBV5-1 and TRBJ2-3): KAGVTQTPRYLIKTRGQQVTLSCSPISGHRSVSWYQQTPGQGLQFLFEYFSETQRNKGNFPGRFSGRQFSNSRSEMNVSTLELGDSALYLCASSSGSGGRTDTQYFGPGTRLTVL.

This chain joins TRBV30 and TRBJ2-7; D is unclear. Trimming pared 7 bases from V and 1 base from J, leaving 8 bases between. This CDR3 has 11 amino acids. Looked up from germline, CDR1 is GTSNPN and CDR2 is SVGIG (reference sequence). In DNA, the CDR3 is TGTGCCTTACACGGGTCCTACGAGCAGTACTTC. Its protein product is CALHGSYEQYF.

The CDR3 sequence is CATSRGGPTTDTQYF. In DNA, the CDR3 is TGTGCCACCAGCAGAGGCGGGCCCACCACAGATACGCAGTATTTT. The rearrangement joins TRBV15 to TRBJ2-3; D may be TRBD2 (5 bases). Trimming shortened V by 1 base and J by 2 bases, and 10 bases separated the two germline ends. The length of the CDR3 is 15 residues. Germline-derived CDR1 and CDR2 are LNHNV and YYDKDF (reference sequence).

The chain links TRBV2 to TRBJ1-3, with D unresolved. Germline lookup yields CDR1 SNHLY and CDR2 FYNNEI. The V and J ends lost 7 bases and 0 bases respectively, with 13 bases between them. The CDR3 has 15 residues. The CDR3 loop reads CASTAESSSGNTIYF. The CDR3 region has the DNA TGTGCCAGCACCGCAGAGTCGAGCTCTGGAAACACCATATATTTT.

The chain recombines TRBV20-1 with TRBJ1-2; D is undetermined. The germline V gene encodes CDR1 DFQATT and CDR2 SNEGSKA (reference sequence). Trimming left V 6 bases short and J 2 bases short, with 13 bases between. The CDR3 has 13 residues. The CDR3 region has the DNA TGCAGTGCCAGCGGTCCAGGAAACTATGGCTACACCTTC. Translating it yields CSASGPGNYGYTF.

This rearrangement joins TRBV30 to TRBJ2-1; 9 bases fit TRBD2. The CDR3 is made up of 12 amino acids. V lost 4 bases and J lost 9; bases outside the gene matches: 4. In germline, CDR1 is GTSNPN, CDR2 SVGIG (reference sequence). The CDR3 DNA reads as TGTGCCTGGATGAGCGGGGGGCCTGAGCAGTTCTTC. This translates into CAWMSGGPEQFF.